The 15 T cell receptor beta chains in this list originate from one sample, sequenced in a study of spatial heterogeneity in lung cancer. Time point in this sample: sample taken at primary tumor resection. Study conclusions and caveats: For expanded intratumoral alpha and beta TCRs, counts tracked tumor mutation counts.

No cognate antigen is known for these TCRs. TCRdb redid the calling of the 5' RACE reads with MiXCR, one entry per CDR3 protein. The sample lists 23,000 or so distinct CDR3 sequences, about 6.8% occurring once. The material was lung tumor tissue, obtained at surgery. These receptors were obtained from a male donor with early-stage non-small cell lung cancer.

This clonotype was counted many times. The chain recombines TRBV7-9 with TRBJ2-3; D is ambiguous. Germline loops: CDR1 SEHNR, CDR2 FQNEAQ (reference sequence). V lost 4 bases to trimming and J lost 9 bases, with 11 bases between them. The CDR3 spans 12 residues. The CDR3 loop is CASSSRIATQYF. The CDR3 coding sequence is TGTGCCAGCAGCTCGCGCATTGCGACGCAGTATTTT.

This clonotype showed up many times. This chain joins TRBV12-3 or TRBV12-4 and TRBJ2-1; TRBD2 aligns across 12 bases. The CDR3 is 15 residues long. Trimming took 6 bases from V and 10 from J; bases not matched to a gene: 10. The CDR3 region is CASSWGLAGQGEQFF. The CDR3 DNA is TGTGCCAGCAGCTGGGGACTAGCGGGCCAAGGGGAGCAGTTCTTC.

This clonotype is classed as medium-sized. The V gene is TRBV6-5, the J gene TRBJ2-7; TRBD2 matches at 7 bases. CDR1 MNHEY and CDR2 SVGAGI come from the germline V gene. CDR3 length: 16 amino acids. V was clipped by 2 bases and J by 0 bases; unmatched bases: 7. The CDR3 DNA sequence: TGTGCCAGCAGTTACCCCGCTAGCGGCCGCTCCTACGAGCAGTACTTC. Protein sequence: CASSYPASGRSYEQYF.

DNA for the CDR3: TGTGCCAGCAGTTACTCGCCCCGGGACAGGGGGCCCGACACTGAAGCTTTCTTT. Amino acid sequence: CASSYSPRDRGPDTEAFF. The chain combines TRBV6-6 with TRBJ1-1, with 12 positions matching TRBD1. Germline values: CDR1 MNHNY, CDR2 SVGAGI (reference sequence). The CDR3 sequence is 18 residues long. With 0 bases clipped from V and 3 bases from J, the junction kept 8 bases outside the gene matches.

This clonotype was seen at least ten times. This sequence joins TRBV20-1 and TRBJ2-7; D gene uncertain. CDR1 is DFQATT, CDR2 SNEGSKA, per germline (reference sequence). V was shortened by 3 bases and J by 4 bases, with 13 bases between the two germline ends. The CDR3 totals 13 residues. CDR3 sequence reads: CSARRPGTYEQYF. The CDR3 DNA follows: TGCAGTGCTAGGCGACCGGGCACGTACGAGCAGTACTTC.

This clonotype was observed many times. The V call is TRBV5-1, the J call TRBJ2-7, with D perhaps TRBD1 (6 bases). CDR1 is SGHRS and CDR2 is YFSETQ in the germline V gene. V was trimmed by 3 bases and J by 0 bases, leaving 10 bases between them. This CDR3 is built from 14 residues. Here the CDR3 reads CASSSRGSSYEQYF. CDR3 in DNA: TGCGCCAGCAGCTCCAGGGGCAGCTCCTACGAGCAGTACTTC.

The table lists this clonotype with many counts. V is TRBV20-1 and J is TRBJ2-1; D perhaps matches TRBD2 (5 bases). Germline CDR1 and CDR2: DFQATT and SNEGSKA (reference sequence). Trimming cost V 3 bases and J 0 bases, with 6 bases left between them. The length of the CDR3 is 13 residues. The CDR3, as DNA: TGCAGTGCTAGGAGGGCCTCCTACAATGAGCAGTTCTTC. Its protein product is CSARRASYNEQFF.

The gene calls are TRBV12-3 or TRBV12-4 and TRBJ2-1; 8 nucleotides line up with TRBD1. The CDR3 consists of 15 residues. Trimming removed 3 bases from V and 6 bases from J; junction bases left unmatched: 7. The CDR3 DNA reads as TGTGCCAGCAGTTTCCAGGGGGCAAGAGGCAATGAGCAGTTCTTC. Protein product: CASSFQGARGNEQFF.

On this clonotype: It may be a read error: a sequence one base away is much more abundant. A read error is likely, as this CDR3 ends without the conserved phenylalanine or tryptophan. V usage is TRBV5-1 and J usage is TRBJ1-1, with a tentative D call TRBD1 (5 bases). CDR3 size: 12 residues. Germline V gives CDR1 SGHRS, CDR2 YFSETQ. V was trimmed by 6 bases and J by 4 bases, leaving 10 bases between them. As DNA, the CDR3 is TGCGCCAGCACCTCGGGGGGCACTGAAGCTTTCTCT. Translating it yields CASTSGGTEAFS.

This clonotype came up many times. V gene TRBV24-1 combines with J gene TRBJ2-1; D might be TRBD2 (6 bases). Trimming left V 6 bases short and J 5 bases short, with 19 bases between. CDR3 length: 16 residues. Germline CDR1 KGHDR, CDR2 SFDVKD. The CDR3: CATSPSGRGRNNEQFF. As DNA, the CDR3 is TGTGCCACCAGTCCCTCGGGAAGAGGGAGGAACAATGAGCAGTTCTTC.

This clonotype was seen only a few times. The J gene is TRBJ2-7, the V gene TRBV5-1; D may match TRBD1 or TRBD2 (5 bases each). This CDR3 region has 13 residues. Germline CDR1 is SGHRS and CDR2 is YFSETQ. Here the CDR3 reads CACRDLSGSEQYF. CDR3 DNA sequence: TGCGCTTGCCGGGACCTGTCGGGATCTGAGCAGTACTTC. Filled out from reference TRBV5-1 and TRBJ2-7, the complete variable domain reads KAGVTQTPRYLIKTRGQQVTLSCSPISGHRSVSWYQQTPGQGLQFLFEYFSETQRNKGNFPGRFSGRQFSNSRSEMNVSTLELGDSALYLCACRDLSGSEQYFGPGTRLTVT.

In this sample, this clonotype turned up a few times. This chain joins TRBV7-2 and TRBJ2-1; either TRBD1 or TRBD2 may fit D (5 bases each). V dropped 1 base and J dropped 6 bases, with 10 bases sitting between them. Germline CDR1 reads SGHTA; CDR2 reads FQGNSA. The CDR3 covers 14 residues. CDR3 amino acids: CASSLGGPFNEQFF. CDR3 bases: TGTGCCAGCAGCTTAGGGGGACCATTCAATGAGCAGTTCTTC.

This clonotype was detected ten times or more. The chain combines TRBV7-2 with TRBJ2-1, with TRBD1 matching over 8 bases. The CDR3 is made up of 15 amino acids. J lost 3 bases, V lost 5 bases, and 6 bases had no gene match. From germline, CDR1 is SGHTA and CDR2 FQGNSA. The CDR3 here is CASSQTGGFYNEQFF. DNA of the CDR3: TGTGCCAGCAGCCAAACAGGGGGGTTCTACAATGAGCAGTTCTTC.

This clonotype was found many times. The rearrangement uses TRBV6-5 and TRBJ2-3; no clear D. V was shortened by 0 bases and J by 2 bases, with 6 bases between the two germline ends. CDR1 is MNHEY and CDR2 is SVGAGI in the germline V gene. The CDR3 is made up of 14 amino acids. This CDR3 reads CASSYSHYTDTQYF. CDR3 in DNA: TGTGCCAGCAGTTACTCACACTACACAGATACGCAGTATTTT.

In this sample, this clonotype turned up many times. This is likely a read error, given that the CDR3 carries no conserved phenylalanine or tryptophan at its end. The DNA is omitted, as the CDR3 cannot be located on it reliably, and the CDR3 follows TCRdb's listing. The genes are TRBV18 and TRBJ1-1. Inclusive of both ends, the CDR3 amounts to 11 amino acids. Germline assignment: CDR1 KGHSH and CDR2 LQKENI. The CDR3 loop reads CASSFATTLRV.